This T cell receptor beta chain was recorded in a study of cytomegalovirus exposure and HLA in healthy donors. The study's findings and limits: The authors later linked a missense DCLRE1C variant to TCR beta V- and J-gene trimming. An ancestry cluster, one associated with Asian ancestry, reportedly showed fewer N-insertions than the approximately 670-donor mean in a later analysis. In an earlier analysis, about 87% or about 30%: the productive usage of most TCR beta V segments.

Healthy bone marrow donors formed the donor group. This CDR3 comprises 15 residues. Germline V CDR1 and CDR2: LGHNA, YNFKEQ. V lost 2 bases, J lost 3 bases, and 13 bases lay in between. PCR used 60 Vbeta primers and 13 Jbeta primers. The assay was immunoSEQ multiplex PCR, and TCRdb's table has in-frame clones only and misses some. In the table there are roughly 100,000 clones, 73% of which are singletons. On this clone: Its specificity is unknown.

The rearrangement uses TRBV4-2 and TRBJ1-2; D uncertain. The sample comprised PBMCs. The TCR originated in a man aged 35 to 55 in good health and CMV-seronegative. The CDR3, as DNA: TGTGCCAGCAGCCAAATTCCGGAGGGCGACTATGGCTACACCTTC. It codes for CASSQIPEGDYGYTF.